This T cell receptor (beta chain) is drawn from a study of T-cell memory formation after mild COVID-19. Study in general: The two donors had largely donor-specific TCR clusters.

TCRdb re-called the 5' RACE reads through MiXCR, storing one row per CDR3 protein. The data contain over 300,000 distinct CDR3 sequences, 20% to 25% of them singletons. Study observations and caveats: Pre-infection memory harbored some responding clones, suggesting cross-reactive memory joined. There was a balanced CD4/CD8 profile in clones contracting day 15 to 85, and later expanders leaned CD4+. Whether second-wave clones peaking at day 37 were SARS-CoV-2 specific went unconfirmed.

CDR3 size: 16 residues. Losses at the gene ends were 3 bases for V and 3 bases for J; bases not matched to a gene: 9. Germline CDR1 is SGDLS and CDR2 is YYNGEE. This clonotype showed up just a few times. Its antigen is undetermined. The chain couples TRBV9 to TRBJ2-7; 10 bases align to TRBD1. The sequencing sample was made of PBMCs or a T cell subset sorted from them (not recorded which). The receptor was isolated from a man younger than 35 who had mild COVID-19 (a few samples of this study predate the infection). Cell type and time point are not known. In DNA, the CDR3 is TGTGCCAGCAGCGATGGGACAGGGGTTAGGGTCTACGAGCAGTACTTC. Residues: CASSDGTGVRVYEQYF.